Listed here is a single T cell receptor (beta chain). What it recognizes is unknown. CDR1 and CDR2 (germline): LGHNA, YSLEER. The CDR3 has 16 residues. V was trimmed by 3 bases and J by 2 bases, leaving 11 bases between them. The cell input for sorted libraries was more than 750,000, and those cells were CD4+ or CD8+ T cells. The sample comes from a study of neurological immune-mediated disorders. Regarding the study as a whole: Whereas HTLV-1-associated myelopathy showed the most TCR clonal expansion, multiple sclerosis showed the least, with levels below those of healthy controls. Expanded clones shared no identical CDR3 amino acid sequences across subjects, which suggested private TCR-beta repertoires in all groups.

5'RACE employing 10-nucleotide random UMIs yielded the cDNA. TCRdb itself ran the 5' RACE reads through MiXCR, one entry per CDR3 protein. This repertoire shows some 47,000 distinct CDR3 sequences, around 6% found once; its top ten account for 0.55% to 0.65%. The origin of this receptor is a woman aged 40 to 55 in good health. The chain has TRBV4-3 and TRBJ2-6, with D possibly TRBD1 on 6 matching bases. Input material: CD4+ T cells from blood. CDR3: CASSQGAKAGANVLTF. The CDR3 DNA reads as TGCGCCAGCAGCCAGGGGGCTAAGGCTGGGGCCAACGTCCTGACTTTC.